This T cell receptor (beta chain) was sequenced for a study of CXCR3-negative and CXCR3-positive naive CD8 T cells. As concerns this clonotype: Its antigen is still unknown.

TRB cDNA was prepared as libraries by UMI-labeled 5' RACE. TCRdb re-called the 5' RACE reads; one entry per CDR3 protein, DNA not given. The ten most abundant clones cover approximately 0.99% of a sample with tens of thousands of distinct CDR3 sequences. Points from the study as a whole: Memory CD8+ cells showed much lower diversity, while both naive subsets displayed comparably high diversity.

Per germline, CDR1 SEHNR and CDR2 FQNEAQ (reference sequence). The CDR3 loop spans 13 amino acids. The sequenced sample was naive CXCR3- CD8+ T cells from blood. Subset reported: CD45RO-CCR7+CD27+CD95- naive CD8+ T cells lacking CXCR3 (TNR3-). This chain connects TRBV7-9 to TRBJ2-3. The origin of this receptor is a human donor in good health. Some clones in this sample may be carry-over from other donors' samples. The CDR3 spells CASSLAAEDTQYF.